This TCR beta chain was observed in a study of early T cells in non-severe SARS-CoV-2 infection. Points from the study as a whole: Anti-spike CD8 responses were favored by VDJdb matching, which missed private and CD4 specificities.

cDNA molecules, individually, were tagged with unique molecular identifiers. TCRdb re-called the 5' RACE reads through MiXCR, storing one row per CDR3 protein. The data contain about 55,000 distinct CDR3 sequences, about 15% of them singletons. On this clonotype itself: The antigen is not known.

From germline, CDR1 is KGHSH and CDR2 LQKENI. This CDR3 contains 15 residues. Trimming removed 5 bases from V and 3 bases from J; junction bases left unmatched: 7. V is TRBV18 and J is TRBJ2-7; the match to TRBD1 covers 10 bases. The sample here was whole blood, taken at baseline. The TCR originated in an adult who was a healthcare worker with PCR-confirmed SARS-CoV-2 infection or an uninfected control (not recorded which). CDR3 DNA sequence: TGTGCCAGCTCATCCCGGGACAGGGGATTCTACGAGCAGTACTTC. This encodes CASSSRDRGFYEQYF.